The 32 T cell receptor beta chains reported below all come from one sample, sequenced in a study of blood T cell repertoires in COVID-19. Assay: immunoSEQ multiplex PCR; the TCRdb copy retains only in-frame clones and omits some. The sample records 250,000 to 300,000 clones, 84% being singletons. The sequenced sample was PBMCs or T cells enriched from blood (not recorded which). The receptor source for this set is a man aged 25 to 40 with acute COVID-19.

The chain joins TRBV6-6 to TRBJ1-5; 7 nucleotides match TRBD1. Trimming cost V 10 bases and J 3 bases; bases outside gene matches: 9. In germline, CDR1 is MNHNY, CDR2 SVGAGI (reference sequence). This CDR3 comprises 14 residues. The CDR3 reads CAIARTGDNQPQHF. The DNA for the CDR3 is TGTGCCATCGCCCGGACAGGAGACAATCAGCCCCAGCATTTT.

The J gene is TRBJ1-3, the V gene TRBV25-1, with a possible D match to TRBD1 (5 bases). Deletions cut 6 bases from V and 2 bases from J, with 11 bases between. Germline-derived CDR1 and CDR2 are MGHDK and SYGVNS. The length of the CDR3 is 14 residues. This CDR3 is CASRGGGAGNTIYF. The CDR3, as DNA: TGTGCCAGCAGGGGGGGAGGGGCTGGAAACACCATATATTTT. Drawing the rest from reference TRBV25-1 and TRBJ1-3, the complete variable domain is EADIYQTPRYLVIGTGKKITLECSQTMGHDKMYWYQQDPGMELHLIHYSYGVNSTEKGDLSSESTVSRIRTEHFPLTLESARPSHTSQYLCASRGGGAGNTIYFGEGSWLTVV.

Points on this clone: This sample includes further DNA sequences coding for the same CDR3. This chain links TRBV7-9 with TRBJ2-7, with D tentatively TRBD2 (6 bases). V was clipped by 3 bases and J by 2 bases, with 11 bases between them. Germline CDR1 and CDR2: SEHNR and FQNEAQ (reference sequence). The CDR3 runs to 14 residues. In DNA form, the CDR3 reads TGTGCCAGCAGCTTGGGCCCGGGGGCCTACGAGCAGTACGTC. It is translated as CASSLGPGAYEQYV.

This CDR3 is CAISGQNTEAFF. In DNA, the CDR3 is TGTGCCATCAGCGGACAGAACACTGAAGCTTTCTTT. The J gene is TRBJ1-1, the V gene TRBV10-3, with a weak D call TRBD1 (5 bases). Germline V CDR1 and CDR2: ENHRY, SYGVKD. Trimming cost V 6 bases and J 1 base, with 6 bases left between them. CDR3 length: 12 residues.

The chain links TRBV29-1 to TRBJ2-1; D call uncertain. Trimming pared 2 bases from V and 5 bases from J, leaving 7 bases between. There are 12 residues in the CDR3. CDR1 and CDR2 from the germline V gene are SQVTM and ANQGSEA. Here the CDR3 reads CSVERQNNEQFF. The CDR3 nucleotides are TGCAGCGTTGAACGTCAGAACAATGAGCAGTTCTTC.

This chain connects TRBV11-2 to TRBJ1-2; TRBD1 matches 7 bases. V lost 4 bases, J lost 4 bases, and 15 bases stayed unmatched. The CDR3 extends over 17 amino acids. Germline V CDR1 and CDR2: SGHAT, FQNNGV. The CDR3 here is CASSSINLDRSFYGYTF. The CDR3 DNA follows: TGTGCCAGCAGCTCTATAAACCTGGACAGGTCCTTCTATGGCTACACCTTC. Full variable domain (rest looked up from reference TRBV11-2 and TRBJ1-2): EAGVAQSPRYKIIEKRQSVAFWCNPISGHATLYWYQQILGQGPKLLIQFQNNGVVDDSQLPKDRFSAERLKGVDSTLKIQPAKLEDSAVYLCASSSINLDRSFYGYTFGSGTRLTVV.

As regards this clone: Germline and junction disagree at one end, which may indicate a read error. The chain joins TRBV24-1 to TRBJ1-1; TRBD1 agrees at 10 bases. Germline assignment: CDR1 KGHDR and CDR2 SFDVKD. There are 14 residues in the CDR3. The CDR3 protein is CATSDPHGTGENIF. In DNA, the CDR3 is TGTGCCACCAGTGACCCCCACGGGACAGGGGAAAATATCTTT.

CDR3 loop: CSVDHRDWKSTEAFF. The CDR3 nucleotides read TGCAGCGTCGACCATCGGGACTGGAAGAGCACTGAAGCTTTCTTT. The V call is TRBV29-1, the J call TRBJ1-1; D possibly corresponds to TRBD1 (5 bases). The CDR3 consists of 15 residues. CDR1 is SQVTM, CDR2 ANQGSEA, per germline. V lost 6 bases and J lost 4, with 21 bases in between. The whole variable domain, remainder taken from reference TRBV29-1 and TRBJ1-1, is SAVISQKPSRDICQRGTSLTIQCQVDSQVTMMFWYRQQPGQSLTLIATANQGSEATYESGFVIDKFPISRPNLTFSTLTVSNMSPEDSSIYLCSVDHRDWKSTEAFFGQGTRLTVV.

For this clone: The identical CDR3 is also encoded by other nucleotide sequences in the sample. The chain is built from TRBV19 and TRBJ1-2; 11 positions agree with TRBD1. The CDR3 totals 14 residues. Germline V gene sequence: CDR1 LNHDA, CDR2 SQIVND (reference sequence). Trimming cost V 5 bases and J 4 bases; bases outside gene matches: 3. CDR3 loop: CASSPGTGGYGYTF. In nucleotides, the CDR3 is TGTGCCAGTAGTCCAGGGACAGGGGGCTATGGCTACACCTTC.

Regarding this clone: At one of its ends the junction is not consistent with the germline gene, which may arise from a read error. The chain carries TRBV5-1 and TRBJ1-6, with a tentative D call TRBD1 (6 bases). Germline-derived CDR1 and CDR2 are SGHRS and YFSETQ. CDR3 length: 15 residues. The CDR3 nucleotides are TGTGCCAGCAGCTTGGAGGGCGAGGGGGATTCACCCCTCCACTTT. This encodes CASSLEGEGDSPLHF.

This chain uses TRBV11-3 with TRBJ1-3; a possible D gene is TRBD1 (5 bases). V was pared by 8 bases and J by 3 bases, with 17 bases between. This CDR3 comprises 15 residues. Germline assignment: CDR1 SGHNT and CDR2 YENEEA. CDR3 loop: CASANRRWGGNTIYF. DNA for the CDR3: TGTGCCAGCGCTAACAGGCGGTGGGGTGGAAACACCATATATTTT.

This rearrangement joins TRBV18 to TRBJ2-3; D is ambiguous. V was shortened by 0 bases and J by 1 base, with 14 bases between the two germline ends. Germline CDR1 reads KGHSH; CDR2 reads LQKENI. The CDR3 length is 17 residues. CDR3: CASSPPAGGWGTDTQYF. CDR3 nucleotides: TGTGCCAGCTCACCACCGGCCGGCGGATGGGGCACAGATACGCAGTATTTT.

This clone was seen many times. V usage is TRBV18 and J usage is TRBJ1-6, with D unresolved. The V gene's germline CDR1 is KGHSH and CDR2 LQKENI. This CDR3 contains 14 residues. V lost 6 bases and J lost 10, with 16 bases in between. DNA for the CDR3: TGTGCCAGCTCCTTTGGAGCCGAGGGATCACCCCTCCACTTT. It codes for CASSFGAEGSPLHF. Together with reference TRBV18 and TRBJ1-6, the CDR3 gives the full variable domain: NAGVMQNPRHLVRRRGQEARLRCSPMKGHSHVYWYRQLPEEGLKFMVYLQKENIIDESGMPKERFSAEFPKEGPSILRIQQVVRGDSAAYFCASSFGAEGSPLHFGNGTRLTVT.

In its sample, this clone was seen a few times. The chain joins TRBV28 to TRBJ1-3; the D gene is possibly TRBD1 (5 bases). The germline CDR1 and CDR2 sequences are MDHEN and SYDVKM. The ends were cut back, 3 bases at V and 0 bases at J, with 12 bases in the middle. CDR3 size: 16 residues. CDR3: CASSLGPTPSGNTIYF. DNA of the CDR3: TGTGCCAGCAGTTTGGGGCCGACCCCCTCTGGAAACACCATATATTTT. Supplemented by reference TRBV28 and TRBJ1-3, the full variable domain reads DVKVTQSSRYLVKRTGEKVFLECVQDMDHENMFWYRQDPGLGLRLIYFSYDVKMKEKGDIPEGYSVSREKKERFSLILESASTNQTSMYLCASSLGPTPSGNTIYFGEGSWLTVV.

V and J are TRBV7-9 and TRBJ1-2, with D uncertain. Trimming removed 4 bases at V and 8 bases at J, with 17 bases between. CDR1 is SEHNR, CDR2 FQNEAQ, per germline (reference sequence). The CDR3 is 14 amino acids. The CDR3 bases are TGTGCCAGCAGCTCCGTATGGCAGGCGTCGGGCTACACCTTC. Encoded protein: CASSSVWQASGYTF.

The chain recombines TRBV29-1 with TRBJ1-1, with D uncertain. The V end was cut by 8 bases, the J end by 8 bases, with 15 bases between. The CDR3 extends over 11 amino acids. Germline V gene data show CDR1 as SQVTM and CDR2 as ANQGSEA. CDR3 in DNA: TGCAGCTCTGAGGCGGCGGGAGAAGCTTTCTTT. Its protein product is CSSEAAGEAFF.

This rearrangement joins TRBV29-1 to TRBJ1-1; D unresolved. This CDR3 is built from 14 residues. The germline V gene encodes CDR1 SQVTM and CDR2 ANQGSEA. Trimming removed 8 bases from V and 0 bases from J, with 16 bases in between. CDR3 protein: CSLAQGGMNTEAFF. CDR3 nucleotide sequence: TGCAGCCTAGCCCAAGGAGGGATGAACACTGAAGCTTTCTTT.

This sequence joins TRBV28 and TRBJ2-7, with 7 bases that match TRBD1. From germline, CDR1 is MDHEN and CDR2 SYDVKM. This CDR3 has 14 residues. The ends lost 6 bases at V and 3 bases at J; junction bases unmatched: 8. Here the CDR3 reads CASSPLRGLYEQYV. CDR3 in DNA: TGTGCCAGCAGCCCCCTAAGGGGGCTCTACGAGCAGTACGTC.

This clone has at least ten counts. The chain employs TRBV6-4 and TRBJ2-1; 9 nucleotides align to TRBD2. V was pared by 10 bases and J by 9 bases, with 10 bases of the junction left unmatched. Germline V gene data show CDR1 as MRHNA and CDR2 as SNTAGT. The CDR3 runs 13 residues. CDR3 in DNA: TGTGCCACCGGGGGACTAGCTTCCGGTGAGCAGTTCTTC. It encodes CATGGLASGEQFF.

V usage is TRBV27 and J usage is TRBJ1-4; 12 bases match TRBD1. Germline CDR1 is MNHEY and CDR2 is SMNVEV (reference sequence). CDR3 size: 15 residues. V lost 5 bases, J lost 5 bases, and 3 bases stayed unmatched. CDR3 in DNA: TGTGCCAGCAGTCGGGACAGGGGGCTGAATGAAAAACTGTTTTTT. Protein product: CASSRDRGLNEKLFF. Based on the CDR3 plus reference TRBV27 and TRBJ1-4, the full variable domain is EAQVTQNPRYLITVTGKKLTVTCSQNMNHEYMSWYRQDPGLGLRQIYYSMNVEVTDKGDVPEGYKVSRKEKRNFPLILESPSPNQTSLYFCASSRDRGLNEKLFFGSGTQLSVL.

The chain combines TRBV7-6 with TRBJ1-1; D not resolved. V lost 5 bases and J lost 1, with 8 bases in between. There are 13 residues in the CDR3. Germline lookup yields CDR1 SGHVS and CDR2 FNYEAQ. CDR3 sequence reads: CASSLAENTEAFF. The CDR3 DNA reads TGTGCCAGCAGCCTGGCAGAGAACACTGAAGCTTTCTTT.

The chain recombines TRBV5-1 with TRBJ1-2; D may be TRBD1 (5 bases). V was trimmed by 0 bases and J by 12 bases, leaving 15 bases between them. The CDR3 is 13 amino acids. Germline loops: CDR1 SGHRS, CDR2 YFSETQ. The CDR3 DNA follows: TGCGCCAGCAGCTTGGCCGTGGGGCGCATGGACACCTTC. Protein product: CASSLAVGRMDTF.

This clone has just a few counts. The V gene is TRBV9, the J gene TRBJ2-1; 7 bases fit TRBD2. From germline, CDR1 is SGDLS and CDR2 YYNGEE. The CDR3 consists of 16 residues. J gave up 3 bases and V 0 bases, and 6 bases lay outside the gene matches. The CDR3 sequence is CASSVADSGLYNEQFF. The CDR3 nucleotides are TGTGCCAGCAGCGTAGCTGATAGCGGGCTCTACAATGAGCAGTTCTTC.

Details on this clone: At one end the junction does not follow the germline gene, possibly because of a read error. The CDR3 DNA follows: TGTGCCAGCACCTTAGGGGGAGCATCGACAGGGGGCTTTAATTCACCCCTCCACTTT. It encodes CASTLGGASTGGFNSPLHF. V is TRBV5-1 and J is TRBJ1-6; 10 bases are a match to TRBD1. Looked up from germline, CDR1 is SGHRS and CDR2 is YFSETQ. The CDR3 runs to 19 residues. The full variable domain, rest sourced from reference TRBV5-1 and TRBJ1-6, is KAGVTQTPRYLIKTRGQQVTLSCSPISGHRSVSWYQQTPGQGLQFLFEYFSETQRNKGNFPGRFSGRQFSNSRSEMNVSTLELGDSALYLCASTLGGASTGGFNSPLHFGNGTRLTVT.

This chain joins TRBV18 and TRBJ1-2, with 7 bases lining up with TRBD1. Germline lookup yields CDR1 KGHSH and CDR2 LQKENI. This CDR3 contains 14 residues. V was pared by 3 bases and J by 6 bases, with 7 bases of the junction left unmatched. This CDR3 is CASSPIDRVDGYTF. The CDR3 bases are TGTGCCAGCTCACCCATAGACAGGGTGGATGGCTACACCTTC.

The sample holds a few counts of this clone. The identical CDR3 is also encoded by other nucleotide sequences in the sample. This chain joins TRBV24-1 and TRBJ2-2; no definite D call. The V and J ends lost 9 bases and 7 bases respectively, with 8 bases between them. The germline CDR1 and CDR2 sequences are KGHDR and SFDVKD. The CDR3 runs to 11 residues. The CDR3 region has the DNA TGTGCCACCTCCTTTAACGGGGAGCTGTTTTTT. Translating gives CATSFNGELFF.

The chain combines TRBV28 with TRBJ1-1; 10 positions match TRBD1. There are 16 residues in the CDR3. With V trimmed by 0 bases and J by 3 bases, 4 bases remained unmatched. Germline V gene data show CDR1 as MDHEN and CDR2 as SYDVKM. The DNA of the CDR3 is TGTGCCAGCAGTTTATGGACAGGGGGCGCCGACACTGAAGCTTTCTTT. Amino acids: CASSLWTGGADTEAFF.

For the CDR3, the DNA is TGTGCCAGCAGTGAATCGGCAGGGCTTGAGGCTTTCTTT. Its translation: CASSESAGLEAFF. This sequence joins TRBV2 and TRBJ1-1, with TRBD1 as a possible D gene (5 bases). Germline assignment: CDR1 SNHLY and CDR2 FYNNEI. Deletions cut 2 bases from V and 11 bases from J, with 15 bases between. The CDR3 is 13 amino acids.

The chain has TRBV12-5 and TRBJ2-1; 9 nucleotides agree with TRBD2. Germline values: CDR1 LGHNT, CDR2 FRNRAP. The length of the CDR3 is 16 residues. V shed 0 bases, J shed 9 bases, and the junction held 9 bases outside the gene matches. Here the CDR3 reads CASGLVISGRLGEQFF. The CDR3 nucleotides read TGTGCTAGTGGTTTGGTAATTAGCGGGAGACTCGGTGAGCAGTTCTTC.

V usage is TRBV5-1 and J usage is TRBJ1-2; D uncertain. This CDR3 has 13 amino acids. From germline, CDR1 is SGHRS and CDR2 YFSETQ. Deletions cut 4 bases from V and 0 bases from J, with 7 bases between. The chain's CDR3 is CASSISANYGYTF. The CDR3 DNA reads TGCGCCAGCAGCATCTCCGCTAACTATGGCTACACCTTC.

The CDR3 region has the DNA TGTGCCAGCAGCGGGGGGGCAGATACGCAGTATTTT. Its translation: CASSGGADTQYF. The rearrangement uses TRBV7-9 and TRBJ2-3; TRBD2 matches at 7 bases. CDR1 is SEHNR and CDR2 is FQNEAQ in the germline V gene (reference sequence). CDR3 length: 12 amino acids. Germline trimming cut 5 bases from V and 4 bases from J; bases unmatched to any gene: 0.

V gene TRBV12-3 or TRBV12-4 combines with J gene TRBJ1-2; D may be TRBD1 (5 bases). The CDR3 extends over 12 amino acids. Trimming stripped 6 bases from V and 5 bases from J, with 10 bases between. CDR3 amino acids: CASSRDRYGYTF. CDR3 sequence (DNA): TGTGCCAGCAGCCGTGACAGATATGGCTACACCTTC.